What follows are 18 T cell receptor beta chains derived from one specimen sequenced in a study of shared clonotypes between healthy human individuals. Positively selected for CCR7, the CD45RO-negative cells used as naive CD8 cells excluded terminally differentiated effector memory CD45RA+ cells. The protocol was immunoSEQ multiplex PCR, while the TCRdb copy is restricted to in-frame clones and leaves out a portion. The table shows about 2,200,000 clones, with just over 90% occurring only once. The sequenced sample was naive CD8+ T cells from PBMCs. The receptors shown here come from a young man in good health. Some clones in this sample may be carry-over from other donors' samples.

CDR3 nucleotide sequence: TGTGCCAGCAGAGAGTTCGGGCACGTCCAAGAGACCCAGTACTTC. Protein: CASREFGHVQETQYF. This rearrangement joins TRBV2 to TRBJ2-5; the D is unclear. V shed 6 bases and J shed 1 base, with 15 bases lying between them. CDR3 length: 15 amino acids. CDR1 is SNHLY, CDR2 FYNNEI, per germline.

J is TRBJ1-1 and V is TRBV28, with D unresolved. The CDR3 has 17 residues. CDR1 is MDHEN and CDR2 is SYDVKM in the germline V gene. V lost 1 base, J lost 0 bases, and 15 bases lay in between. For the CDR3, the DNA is TGTGCCAGCAGTTTATCGGACTTAGTCTCTATGAACACTGAAGCTTTCTTT. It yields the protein CASSLSDLVSMNTEAFF.

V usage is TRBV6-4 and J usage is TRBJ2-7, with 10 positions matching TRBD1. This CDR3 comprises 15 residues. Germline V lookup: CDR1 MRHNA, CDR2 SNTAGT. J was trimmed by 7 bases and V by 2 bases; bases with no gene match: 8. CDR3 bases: TGTGCCAGCAGTGACACGGGACAGGGGCTGGGGGAGCAGTACTTC. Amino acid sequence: CASSDTGQGLGEQYF.

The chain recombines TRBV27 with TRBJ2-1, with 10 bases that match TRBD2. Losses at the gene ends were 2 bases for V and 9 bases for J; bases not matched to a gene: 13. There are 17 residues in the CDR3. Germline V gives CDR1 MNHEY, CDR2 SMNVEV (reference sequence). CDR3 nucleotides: TGTGCCAGCAGTTTAACTATTCAGCGGGAGGGCCGAGGTGAGCAGTTCTTC. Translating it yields CASSLTIQREGRGEQFF.

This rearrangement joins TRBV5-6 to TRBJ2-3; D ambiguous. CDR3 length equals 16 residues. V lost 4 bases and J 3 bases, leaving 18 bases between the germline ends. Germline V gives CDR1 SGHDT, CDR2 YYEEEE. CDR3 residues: CASSQKVSYGTDTQYF. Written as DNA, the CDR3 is TGTGCCAGCAGCCAAAAGGTCTCGTATGGGACAGATACGCAGTATTTT.

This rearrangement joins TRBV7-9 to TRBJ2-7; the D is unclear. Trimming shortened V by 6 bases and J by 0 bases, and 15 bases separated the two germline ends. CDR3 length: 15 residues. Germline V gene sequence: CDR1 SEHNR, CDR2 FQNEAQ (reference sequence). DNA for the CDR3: TGTGCCAGCAGTTCCCACAGAACGAGCTCCTACGAGCAGTACTTC. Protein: CASSSHRTSSYEQYF.

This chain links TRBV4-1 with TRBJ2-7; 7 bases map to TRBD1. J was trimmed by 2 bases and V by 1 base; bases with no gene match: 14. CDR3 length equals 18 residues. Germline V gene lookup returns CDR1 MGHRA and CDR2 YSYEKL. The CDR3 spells CASSQARPVDRSPYEQYF. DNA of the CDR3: TGCGCCAGCAGCCAAGCACGTCCCGTGGACAGGAGTCCCTACGAGCAGTACTTC.

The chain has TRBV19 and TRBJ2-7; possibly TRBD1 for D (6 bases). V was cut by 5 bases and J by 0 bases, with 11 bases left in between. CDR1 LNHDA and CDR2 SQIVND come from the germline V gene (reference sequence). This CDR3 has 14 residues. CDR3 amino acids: CASSWTEGSYEQYF. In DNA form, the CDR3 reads TGTGCCAGTAGTTGGACAGAGGGCTCCTACGAGCAGTACTTC.

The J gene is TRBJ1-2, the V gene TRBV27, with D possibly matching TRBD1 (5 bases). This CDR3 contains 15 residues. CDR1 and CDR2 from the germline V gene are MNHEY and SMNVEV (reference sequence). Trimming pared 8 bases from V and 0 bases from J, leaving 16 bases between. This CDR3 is CASSRGIPANYGYTF. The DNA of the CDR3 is TGTGCCAGCTCCCGGGGGATTCCAGCTAACTATGGCTACACCTTC.

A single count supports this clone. The CDR3 loop is CASSEQGSTEAFF. The CDR3 nucleotides read TGTGCCAGCAGTGAACAGGGGAGCACTGAAGCTTTCTTT. This chain joins TRBV25-1 and TRBJ1-1; D perhaps matches TRBD1 (6 bases). The CDR3 is made up of 13 amino acids. The V end lost 2 bases, the J end lost 4 bases, and 8 bases lay between the germline ends. Germline V CDR1 and CDR2: MGHDK, SYGVNS.

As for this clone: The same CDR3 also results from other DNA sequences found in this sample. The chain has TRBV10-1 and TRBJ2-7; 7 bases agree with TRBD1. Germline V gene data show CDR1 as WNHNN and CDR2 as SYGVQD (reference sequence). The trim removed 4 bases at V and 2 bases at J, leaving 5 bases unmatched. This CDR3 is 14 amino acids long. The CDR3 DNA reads TGCGCCAGCAGTGGCCGGGACAGCCCCTACGAGCAGTACTTC. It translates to CASSGRDSPYEQYF.

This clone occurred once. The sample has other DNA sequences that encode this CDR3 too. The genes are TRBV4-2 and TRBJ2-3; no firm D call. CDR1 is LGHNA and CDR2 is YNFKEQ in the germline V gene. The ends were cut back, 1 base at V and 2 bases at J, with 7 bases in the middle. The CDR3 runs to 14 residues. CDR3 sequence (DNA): TGTGCCAGCAGCCAAGTTGCGGACACAGATACGCAGTATTTT. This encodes CASSQVADTDTQYF.

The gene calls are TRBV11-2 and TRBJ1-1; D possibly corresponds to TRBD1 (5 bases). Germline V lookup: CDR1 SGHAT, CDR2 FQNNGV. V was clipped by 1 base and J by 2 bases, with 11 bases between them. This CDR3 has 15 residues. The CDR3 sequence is CASSLGPGGNTEAFF. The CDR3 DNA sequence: TGTGCCAGCAGCTTAGGTCCCGGGGGAAACACTGAAGCTTTCTTT.

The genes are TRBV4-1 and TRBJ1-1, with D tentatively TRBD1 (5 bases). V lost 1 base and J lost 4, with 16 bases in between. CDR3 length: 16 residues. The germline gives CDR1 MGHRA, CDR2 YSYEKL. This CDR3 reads CASSQVLGPPSTEAFF. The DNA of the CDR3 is TGCGCCAGCAGCCAAGTCCTGGGGCCTCCTAGCACTGAAGCTTTCTTT.

Here the CDR3 DNA reads TGTGCCAGCACCTTTAAGGAAGCGGGAGATATTGATACGCAGTATTTT. Translating it yields CASTFKEAGDIDTQYF. The rearrangement uses TRBV7-9 and TRBJ2-3; 8 bases are shared with TRBD2. Trimming took 7 bases from V and 6 from J; bases not matched to a gene: 15. CDR1 is SEHNR and CDR2 is FQNEAQ in the germline V gene (reference sequence). The CDR3 contains 16 residues.

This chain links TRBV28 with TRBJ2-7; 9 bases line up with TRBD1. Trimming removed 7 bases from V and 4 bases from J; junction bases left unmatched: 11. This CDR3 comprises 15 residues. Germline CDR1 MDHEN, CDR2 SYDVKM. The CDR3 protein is CASTRPGTGRYEQYF. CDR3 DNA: TGTGCCAGCACCAGACCCGGGACAGGGCGGTACGAGCAGTACTTC.

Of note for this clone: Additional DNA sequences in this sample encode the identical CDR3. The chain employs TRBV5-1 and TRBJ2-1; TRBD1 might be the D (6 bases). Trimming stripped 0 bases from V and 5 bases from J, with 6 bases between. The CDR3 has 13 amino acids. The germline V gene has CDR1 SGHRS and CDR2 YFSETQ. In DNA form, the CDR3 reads TGCGCCAGCAGCTTGGAGGGGGACAATGAGCAGTTCTTC. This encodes CASSLEGDNEQFF. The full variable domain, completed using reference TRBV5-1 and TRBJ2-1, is KAGVTQTPRYLIKTRGQQVTLSCSPISGHRSVSWYQQTPGQGLQFLFEYFSETQRNKGNFPGRFSGRQFSNSRSEMNVSTLELGDSALYLCASSLEGDNEQFFGPGTRLTVL.

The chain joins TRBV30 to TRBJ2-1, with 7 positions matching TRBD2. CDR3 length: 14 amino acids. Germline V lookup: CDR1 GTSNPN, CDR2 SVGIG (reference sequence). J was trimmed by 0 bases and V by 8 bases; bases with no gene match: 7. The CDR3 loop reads CAIHSGYSYNEQFF. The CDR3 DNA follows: TGTGCCATACATAGCGGGTACTCCTACAATGAGCAGTTCTTC. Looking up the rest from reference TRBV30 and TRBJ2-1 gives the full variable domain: SQTIHQWPATLVQPVGSPLSLECTVEGTSNPNLYWYRQAAGRGLQLLFYSVGIGQISSEVPQNLSASRPQDRQFILSSKKLLLSDSGFYLCAIHSGYSYNEQFFGPGTRLTVL.